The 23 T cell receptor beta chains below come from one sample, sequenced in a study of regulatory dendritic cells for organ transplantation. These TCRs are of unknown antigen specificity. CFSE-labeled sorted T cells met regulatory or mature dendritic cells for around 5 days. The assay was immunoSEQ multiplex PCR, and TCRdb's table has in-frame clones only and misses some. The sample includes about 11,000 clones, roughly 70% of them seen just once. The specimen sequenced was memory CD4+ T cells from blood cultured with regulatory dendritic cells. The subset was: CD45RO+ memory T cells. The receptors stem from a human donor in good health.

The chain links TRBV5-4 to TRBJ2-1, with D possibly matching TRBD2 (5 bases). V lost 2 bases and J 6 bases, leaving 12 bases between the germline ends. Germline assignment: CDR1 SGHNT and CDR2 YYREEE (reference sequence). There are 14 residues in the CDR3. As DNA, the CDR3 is TGTGCCAGCAGCTTCCGGGGAAAGGGCAATGAGCAGTTCTTC. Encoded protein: CASSFRGKGNEQFF.

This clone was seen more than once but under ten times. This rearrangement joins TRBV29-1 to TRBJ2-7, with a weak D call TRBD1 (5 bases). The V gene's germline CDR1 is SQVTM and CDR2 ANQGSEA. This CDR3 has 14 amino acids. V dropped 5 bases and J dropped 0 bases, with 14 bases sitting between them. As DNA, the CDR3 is TGCAGCGTTAACTGGGGCTGGAGCTCCTACGAGCAGTACTTC. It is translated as CSVNWGWSSYEQYF.

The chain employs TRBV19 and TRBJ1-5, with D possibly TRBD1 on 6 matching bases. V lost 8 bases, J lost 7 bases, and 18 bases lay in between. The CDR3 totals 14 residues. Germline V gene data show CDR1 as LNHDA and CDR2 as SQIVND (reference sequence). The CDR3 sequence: CASHPGQGGQPQHF. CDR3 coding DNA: TGTGCCAGTCACCCGGGACAAGGTGGCCAGCCCCAGCATTTT.

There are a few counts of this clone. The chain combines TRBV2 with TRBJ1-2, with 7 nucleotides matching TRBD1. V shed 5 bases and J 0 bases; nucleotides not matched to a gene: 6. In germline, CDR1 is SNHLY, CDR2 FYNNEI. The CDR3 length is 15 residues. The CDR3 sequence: CASSLNRGTNYGYTF. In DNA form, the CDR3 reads TGTGCCAGCAGTCTGAACAGGGGAACTAACTATGGCTACACCTTC.

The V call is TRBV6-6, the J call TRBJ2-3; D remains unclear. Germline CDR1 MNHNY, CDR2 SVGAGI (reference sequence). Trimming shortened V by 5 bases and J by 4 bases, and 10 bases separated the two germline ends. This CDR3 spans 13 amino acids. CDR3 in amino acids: CASSMTEPDTQYF. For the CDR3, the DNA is TGTGCCAGCAGTATGACGGAGCCAGATACGCAGTATTTT.

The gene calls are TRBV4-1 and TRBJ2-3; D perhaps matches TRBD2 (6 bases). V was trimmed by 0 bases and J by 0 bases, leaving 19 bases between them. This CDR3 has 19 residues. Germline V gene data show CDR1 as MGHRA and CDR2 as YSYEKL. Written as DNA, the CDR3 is TGCGCCAGCAGCCAAGACCCCACGGAGGGGACGGGGAGCACAGATACGCAGTATTTT. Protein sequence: CASSQDPTEGTGSTDTQYF.

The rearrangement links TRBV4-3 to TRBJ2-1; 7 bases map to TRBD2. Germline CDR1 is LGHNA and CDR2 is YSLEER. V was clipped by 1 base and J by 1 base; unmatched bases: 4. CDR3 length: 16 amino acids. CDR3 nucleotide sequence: TGCGCCAGCAGCCAAGGAGCGGGGCGATCCTACAATGAGCAGTTCTTC. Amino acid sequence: CASSQGAGRSYNEQFF.

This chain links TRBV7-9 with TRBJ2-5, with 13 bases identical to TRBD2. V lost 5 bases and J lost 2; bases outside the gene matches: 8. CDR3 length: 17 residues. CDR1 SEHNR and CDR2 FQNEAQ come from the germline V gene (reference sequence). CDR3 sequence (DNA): TGTGCCAGCAGCCCGGGACTAGCGGGGCGCCATCAAGAGACCCAGTACTTC. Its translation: CASSPGLAGRHQETQYF.

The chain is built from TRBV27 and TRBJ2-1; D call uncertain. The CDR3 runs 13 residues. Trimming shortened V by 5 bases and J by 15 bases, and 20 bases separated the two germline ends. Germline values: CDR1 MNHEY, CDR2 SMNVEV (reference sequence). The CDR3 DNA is TGTGCCAGCAGTCCCGCCGCCACCCAAACAAGGTTCTTC. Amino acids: CASSPAATQTRFF.

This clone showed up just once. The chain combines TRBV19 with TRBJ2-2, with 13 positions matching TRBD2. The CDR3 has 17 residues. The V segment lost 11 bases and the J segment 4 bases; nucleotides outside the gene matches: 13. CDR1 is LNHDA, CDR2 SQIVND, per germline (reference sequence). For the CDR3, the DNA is TGTGCCTCTCAGTCGGGACTAGCGGGATCGGGCACCGGGGAGCTGTTTTTT. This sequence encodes CASQSGLAGSGTGELFF.

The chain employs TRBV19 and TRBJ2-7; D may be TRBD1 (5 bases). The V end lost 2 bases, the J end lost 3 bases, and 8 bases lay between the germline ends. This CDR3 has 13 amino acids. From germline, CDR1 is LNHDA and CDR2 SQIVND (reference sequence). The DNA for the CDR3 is TGTGCCAGTAGTATAAGAAGGGGCTACGAGCAGTACTTC. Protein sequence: CASSIRRGYEQYF.

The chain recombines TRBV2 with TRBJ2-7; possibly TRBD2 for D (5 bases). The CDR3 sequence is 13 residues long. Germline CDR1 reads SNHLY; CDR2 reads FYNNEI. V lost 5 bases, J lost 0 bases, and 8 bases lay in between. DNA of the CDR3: TGTGCCAGCAGTCGAGGGAGCTCCTACGAGCAGTACTTC. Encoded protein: CASSRGSSYEQYF.

The CDR3 region is CASSLDRESYNEQFF. CDR3 DNA sequence: TGTGCCAGCAGTCTCGACAGGGAATCCTACAATGAGCAGTTCTTC. The gene calls are TRBV27 and TRBJ2-1; TRBD1 aligns across 7 bases. Germline loops: CDR1 MNHEY, CDR2 SMNVEV (reference sequence). There are 15 residues in the CDR3. With V trimmed by 5 bases and J by 1 base, 5 bases remained unmatched.

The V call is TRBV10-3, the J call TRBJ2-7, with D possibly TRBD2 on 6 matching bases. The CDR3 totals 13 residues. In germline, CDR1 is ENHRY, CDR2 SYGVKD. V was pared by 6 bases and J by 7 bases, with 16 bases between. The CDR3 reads CAISPGMEGEQYF. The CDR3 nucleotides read TGTGCCATCAGCCCAGGAATGGAGGGAGAGCAGTACTTC.

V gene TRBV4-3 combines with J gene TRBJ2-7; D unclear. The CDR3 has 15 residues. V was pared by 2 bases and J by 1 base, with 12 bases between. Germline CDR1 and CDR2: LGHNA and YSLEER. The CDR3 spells CASSQLISGSYEQYF. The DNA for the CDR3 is TGCGCCAGCAGCCAACTCATCTCAGGATCCTACGAGCAGTACTTC.

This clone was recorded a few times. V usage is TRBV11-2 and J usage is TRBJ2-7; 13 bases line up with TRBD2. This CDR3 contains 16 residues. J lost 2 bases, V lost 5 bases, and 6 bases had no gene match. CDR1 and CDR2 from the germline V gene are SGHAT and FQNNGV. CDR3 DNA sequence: TGTGCCAGCAGCAAATTAACTAGCGGGGGGGCCTACGAGCAGTACTTC. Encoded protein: CASSKLTSGGAYEQYF.

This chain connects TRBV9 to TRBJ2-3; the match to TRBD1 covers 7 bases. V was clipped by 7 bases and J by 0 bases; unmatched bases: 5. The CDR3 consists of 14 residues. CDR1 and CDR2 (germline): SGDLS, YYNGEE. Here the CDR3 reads CASAPGQSTDTQYF. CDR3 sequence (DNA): TGTGCCAGCGCTCCGGGACAGAGCACAGATACGCAGTATTTT.

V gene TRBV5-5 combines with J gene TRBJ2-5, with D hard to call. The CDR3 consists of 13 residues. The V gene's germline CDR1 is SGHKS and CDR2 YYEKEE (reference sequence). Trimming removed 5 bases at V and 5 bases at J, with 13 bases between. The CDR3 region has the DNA TGTGCCAGCAGGTCCCCGCCAGTCGAGACCCAGTACTTC. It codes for CASRSPPVETQYF.

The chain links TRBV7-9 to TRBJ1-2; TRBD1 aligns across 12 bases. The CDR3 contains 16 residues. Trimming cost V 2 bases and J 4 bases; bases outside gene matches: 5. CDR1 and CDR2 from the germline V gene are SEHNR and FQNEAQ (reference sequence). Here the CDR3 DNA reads TGTGCCAGCAGCTTAACCACGGGACAGGGGGCCTATGGCTACACCTTC. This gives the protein CASSLTTGQGAYGYTF.

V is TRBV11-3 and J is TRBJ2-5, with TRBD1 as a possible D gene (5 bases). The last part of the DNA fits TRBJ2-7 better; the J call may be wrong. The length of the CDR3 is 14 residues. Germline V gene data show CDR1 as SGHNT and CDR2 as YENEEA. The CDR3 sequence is CASSYRKEAYEQYF. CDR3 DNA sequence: TGTGCCAGCAGCTACAGGAAAGAGGCCTACGAGCAGTACTTC.

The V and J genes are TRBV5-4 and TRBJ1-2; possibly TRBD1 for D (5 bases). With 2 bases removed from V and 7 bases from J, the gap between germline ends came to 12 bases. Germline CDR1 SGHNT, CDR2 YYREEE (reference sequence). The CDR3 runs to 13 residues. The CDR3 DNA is TGTGCCAGCAGCTTTGCCAGGGCTCCTGGCTACACCTTC. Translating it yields CASSFARAPGYTF.

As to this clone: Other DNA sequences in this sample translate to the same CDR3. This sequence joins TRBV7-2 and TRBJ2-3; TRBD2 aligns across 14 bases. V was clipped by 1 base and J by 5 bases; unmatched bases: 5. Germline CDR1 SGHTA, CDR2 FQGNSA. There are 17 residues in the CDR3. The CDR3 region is CASSLEGTSGGLDTQYF. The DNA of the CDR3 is TGTGCCAGCAGCTTAGAGGGGACTAGCGGGGGACTAGATACGCAGTATTTT.

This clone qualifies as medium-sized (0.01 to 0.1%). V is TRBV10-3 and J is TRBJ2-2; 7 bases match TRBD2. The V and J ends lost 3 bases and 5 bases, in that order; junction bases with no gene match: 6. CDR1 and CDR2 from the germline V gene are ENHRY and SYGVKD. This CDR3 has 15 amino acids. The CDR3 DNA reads TGTGCCATCAGTGACAGACTAGCTGGAACCGGGGAGCTGTTTTTT. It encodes CAISDRLAGTGELFF.